The TCR beta chain under discussion was sequenced for a study of T-cell reconstitution after alpha-beta-depleted transplantation in children. Notes on the study in general: Expanded graft clones, several hundred of them, were reportedly the source of alpha-beta T cells about two months after transplant. Surviving recipient T cells and intrathymic progenitors accounted for some patients' high TCRbeta diversity at day 60. It was newly produced T cells that mostly accounted for T-cell counts and diversity one year after transplant.

The V gene's germline CDR1 is SGHVS and CDR2 FQNEAQ. Trimming stripped 0 bases from V and 1 base from J, with 9 bases between. The CDR3 length is 15 residues. Unique molecular identifiers were built into the TCRbeta library. Each CDR3 protein gets one entry after TCRdb re-called the PCR reads with MiXCR. The table includes fewer than 550,000 distinct CDR3 sequences, roughly an eighth detected once. This clonotype was recorded a few times. Antigen: not known. The specimen was PBMCs, mostly from graft donor cells, collected 180 days after TCRalphabeta/CD19-depleted stem cell transplant. The source of this sequence is a female patient younger than 10 who had a stem cell transplant for aplastic anemia, so the T cells may come from the graft donor. The chain combines TRBV7-8 with TRBJ1-1; unclear D gene. The CDR3 nucleotides are TGTGCCAGCAGCTTAGCAGGTCTCCAGAACACTGAAGCTTTCTTT. It is translated as CASSLAGLQNTEAFF.